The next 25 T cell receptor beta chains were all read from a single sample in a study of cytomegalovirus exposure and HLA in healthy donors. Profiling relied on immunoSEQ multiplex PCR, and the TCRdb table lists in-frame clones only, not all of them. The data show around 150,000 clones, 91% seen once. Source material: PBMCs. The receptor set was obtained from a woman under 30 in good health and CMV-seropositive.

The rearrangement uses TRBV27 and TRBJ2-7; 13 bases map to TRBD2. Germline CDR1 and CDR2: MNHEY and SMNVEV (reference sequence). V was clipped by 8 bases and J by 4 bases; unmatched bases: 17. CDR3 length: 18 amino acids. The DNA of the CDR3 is TGTGCCAGCTCCCCTGGACAGGGCTGGACTAGCGGGAGATACGAGCAGTACTTC. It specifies CASSPGQGWTSGRYEQYF.

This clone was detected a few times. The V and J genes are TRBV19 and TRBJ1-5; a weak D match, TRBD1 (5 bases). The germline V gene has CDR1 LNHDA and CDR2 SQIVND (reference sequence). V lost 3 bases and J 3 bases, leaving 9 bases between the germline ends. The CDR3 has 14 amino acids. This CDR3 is CASSMGGFNQPQHF. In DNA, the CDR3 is TGTGCCAGTAGTATGGGGGGGTTCAATCAGCCCCAGCATTTT.

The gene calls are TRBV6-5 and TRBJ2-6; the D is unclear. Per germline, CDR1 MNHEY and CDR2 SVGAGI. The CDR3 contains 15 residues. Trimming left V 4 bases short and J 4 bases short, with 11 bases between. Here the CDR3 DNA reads TGTGCCAGCAGTTCTACGATTTTCGGGGCCAACGTCCTGACTTTC. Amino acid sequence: CASSSTIFGANVLTF.

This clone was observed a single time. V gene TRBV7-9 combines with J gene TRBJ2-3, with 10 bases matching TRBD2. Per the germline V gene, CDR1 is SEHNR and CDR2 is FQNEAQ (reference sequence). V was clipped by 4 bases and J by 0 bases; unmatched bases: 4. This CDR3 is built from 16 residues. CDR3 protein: CASSYRTSGSTDTQYF. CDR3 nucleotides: TGTGCCAGCAGCTACAGGACTAGCGGAAGCACAGATACGCAGTATTTT.

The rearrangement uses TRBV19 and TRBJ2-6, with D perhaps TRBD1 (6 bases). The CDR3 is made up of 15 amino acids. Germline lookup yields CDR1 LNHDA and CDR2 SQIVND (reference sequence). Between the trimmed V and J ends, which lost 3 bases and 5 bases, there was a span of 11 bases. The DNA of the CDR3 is TGTGCCAGTAGTATTCTACAGGGTCGGGCCAACGTCCTGACTTTC. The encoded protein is CASSILQGRANVLTF.

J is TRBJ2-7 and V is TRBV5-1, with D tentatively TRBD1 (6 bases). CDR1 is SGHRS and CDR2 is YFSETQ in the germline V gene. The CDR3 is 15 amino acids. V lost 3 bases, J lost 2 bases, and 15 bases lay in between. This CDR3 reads CASSSLDSTTYEQYF. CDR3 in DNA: TGCGCCAGCAGCTCCTTGGACAGTACCACCTACGAGCAGTACTTC.

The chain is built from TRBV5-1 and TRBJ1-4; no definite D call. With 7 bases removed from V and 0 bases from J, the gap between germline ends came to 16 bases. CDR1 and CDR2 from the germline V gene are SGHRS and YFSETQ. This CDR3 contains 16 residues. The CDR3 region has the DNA TGCGCCAGCTCCCTCATGCCGGGGTCAACTAATGAAAAACTGTTTTTT. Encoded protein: CASSLMPGSTNEKLFF. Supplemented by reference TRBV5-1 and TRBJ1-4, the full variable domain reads KAGVTQTPRYLIKTRGQQVTLSCSPISGHRSVSWYQQTPGQGLQFLFEYFSETQRNKGNFPGRFSGRQFSNSRSEMNVSTLELGDSALYLCASSLMPGSTNEKLFFGSGTQLSVL.

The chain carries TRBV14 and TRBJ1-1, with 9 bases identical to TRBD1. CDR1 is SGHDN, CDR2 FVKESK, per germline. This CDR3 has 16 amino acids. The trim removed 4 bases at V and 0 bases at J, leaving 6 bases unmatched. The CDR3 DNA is TGTGCCAGCAGCCCCTGGACAGGGGCCTTGAACACTGAAGCTTTCTTT. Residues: CASSPWTGALNTEAFF. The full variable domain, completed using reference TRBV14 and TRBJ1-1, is EAGVTQFPSHSVIEKGQTVTLRCDPISGHDNLYWYRRVMGKEIKFLLHFVKESKQDESGMPNNRFLAERTGGTYSTLKVQPAELEDSGVYFCASSPWTGALNTEAFFGQGTRLTVV.

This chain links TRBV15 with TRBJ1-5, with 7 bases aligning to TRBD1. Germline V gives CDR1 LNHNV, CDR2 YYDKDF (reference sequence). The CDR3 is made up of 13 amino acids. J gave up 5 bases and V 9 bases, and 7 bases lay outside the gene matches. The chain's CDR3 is CATSGTDDQPQHF. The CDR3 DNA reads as TGTGCCACTTCTGGGACAGACGATCAGCCCCAGCATTTT.

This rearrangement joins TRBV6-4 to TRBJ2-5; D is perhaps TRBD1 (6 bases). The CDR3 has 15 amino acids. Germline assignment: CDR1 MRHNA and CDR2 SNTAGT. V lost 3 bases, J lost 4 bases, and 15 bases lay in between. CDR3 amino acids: CASSETRQDVETQYF. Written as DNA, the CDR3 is TGTGCCAGCAGTGAAACTAGACAGGACGTAGAGACCCAGTACTTC.

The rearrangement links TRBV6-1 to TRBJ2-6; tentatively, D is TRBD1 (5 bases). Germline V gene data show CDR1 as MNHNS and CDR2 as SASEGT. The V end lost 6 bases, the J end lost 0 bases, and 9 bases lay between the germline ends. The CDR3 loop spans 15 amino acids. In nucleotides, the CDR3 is TGTGCCAGCAGACCTCAGGGCTCTGGGGCCAACGTCCTGACTTTC. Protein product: CASRPQGSGANVLTF.

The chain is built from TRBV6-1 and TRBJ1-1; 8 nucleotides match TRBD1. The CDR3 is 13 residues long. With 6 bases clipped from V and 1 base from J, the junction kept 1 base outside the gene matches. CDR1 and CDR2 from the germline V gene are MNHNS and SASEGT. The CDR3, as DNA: TGTGCCAGCAGGACAGGGGAGAACACTGAAGCTTTCTTT. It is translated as CASRTGENTEAFF.

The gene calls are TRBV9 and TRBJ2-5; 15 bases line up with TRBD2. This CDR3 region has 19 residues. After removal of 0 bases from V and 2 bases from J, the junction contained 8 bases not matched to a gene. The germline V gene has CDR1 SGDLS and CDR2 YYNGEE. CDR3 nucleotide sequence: TGTGCCAGCAGCGTAGCGGGCGGGACTAGCGGGAGGTTTCAAGAGACCCAGTACTTC. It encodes CASSVAGGTSGRFQETQYF. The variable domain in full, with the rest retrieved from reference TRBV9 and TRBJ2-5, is DSGVTQTPKHLITATGQRVTLRCSPRSGDLSVYWYQQSLDQGLQFLIQYYNGEERAKGNILERFSAQQFPDLHSELNLSSLELGDSALYFCASSVAGGTSGRFQETQYFGPGTRLLVL.

The CDR3 nucleotides are TGTGCTAGTGGTTGGTCCACGACAGGGACTAACTATGGCTACACCTTC. Translation gives CASGWSTTGTNYGYTF. This chain joins TRBV12-5 and TRBJ1-2; 7 bases fit TRBD1. The ends lost 4 bases at V and 0 bases at J; junction bases unmatched: 8. CDR3 length: 16 residues. Germline V gene data show CDR1 as LGHNT and CDR2 as FRNRAP.

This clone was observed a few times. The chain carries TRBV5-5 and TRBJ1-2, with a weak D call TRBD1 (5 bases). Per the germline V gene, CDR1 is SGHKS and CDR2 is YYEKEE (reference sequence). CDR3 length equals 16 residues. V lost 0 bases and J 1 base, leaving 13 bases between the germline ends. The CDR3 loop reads CASSLARGTNNYGYTF. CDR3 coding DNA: TGTGCCAGCAGCTTGGCTCGGGGGACCAATAACTATGGCTACACCTTC. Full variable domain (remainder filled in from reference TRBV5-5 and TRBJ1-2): DAGVTQSPTHLIKTRGQQVTLRCSPISGHKSVSWYQQVLGQGPQFIFQYYEKEERGRGNFPDRFSARQFPNYSSELNVNALLLGDSALYLCASSLARGTNNYGYTFGSGTRLTVV.

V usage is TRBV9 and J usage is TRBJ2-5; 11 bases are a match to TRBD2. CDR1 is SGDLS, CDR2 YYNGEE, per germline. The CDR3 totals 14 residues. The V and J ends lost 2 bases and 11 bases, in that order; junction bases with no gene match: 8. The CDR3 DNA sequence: TGTGCCAGCAGCGTTAGCGGGGGGGCTTTTACTCAGTACTTC. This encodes CASSVSGGAFTQYF.

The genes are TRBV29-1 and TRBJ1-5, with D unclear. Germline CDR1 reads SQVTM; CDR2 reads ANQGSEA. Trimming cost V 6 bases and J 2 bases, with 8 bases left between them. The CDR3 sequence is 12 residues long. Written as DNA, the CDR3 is TGCAGCGTCCCTGGCCGCAATCAGCCCCAGCATTTT. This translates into CSVPGRNQPQHF.

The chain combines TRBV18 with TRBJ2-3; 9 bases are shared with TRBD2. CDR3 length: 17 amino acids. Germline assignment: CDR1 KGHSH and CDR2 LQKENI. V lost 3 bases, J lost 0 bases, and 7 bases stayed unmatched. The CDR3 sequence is CASSPGGGGASTDTQYF. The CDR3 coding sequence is TGTGCCAGCTCACCTGGGGGCGGGGGGGCTAGCACAGATACGCAGTATTTT.

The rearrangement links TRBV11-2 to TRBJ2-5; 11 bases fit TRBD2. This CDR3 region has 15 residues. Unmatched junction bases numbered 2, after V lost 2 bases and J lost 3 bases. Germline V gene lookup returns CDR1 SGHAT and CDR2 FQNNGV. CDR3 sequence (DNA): TGTGCCAGCAGCTTAACTAGCGGGGGCAAAGAGACCCAGTACTTC. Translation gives CASSLTSGGKETQYF.

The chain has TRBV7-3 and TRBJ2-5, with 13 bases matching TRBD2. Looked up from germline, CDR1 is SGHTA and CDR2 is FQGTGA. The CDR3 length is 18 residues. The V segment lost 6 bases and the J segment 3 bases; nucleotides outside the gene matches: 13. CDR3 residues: CASSHPGTSGIGEETQYF. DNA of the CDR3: TGTGCCAGCAGTCACCCCGGGACTAGCGGGATCGGTGAAGAGACCCAGTACTTC.

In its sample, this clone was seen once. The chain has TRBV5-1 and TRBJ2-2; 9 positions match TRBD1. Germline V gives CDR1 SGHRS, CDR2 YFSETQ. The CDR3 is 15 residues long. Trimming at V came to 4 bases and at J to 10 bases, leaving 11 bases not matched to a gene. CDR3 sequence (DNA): TGCGCCAGCAGCGTCCGGGACAGGGCCCCGGCGGAGCTGTTTTTT. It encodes CASSVRDRAPAELFF. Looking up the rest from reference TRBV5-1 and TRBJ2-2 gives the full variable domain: KAGVTQTPRYLIKTRGQQVTLSCSPISGHRSVSWYQQTPGQGLQFLFEYFSETQRNKGNFPGRFSGRQFSNSRSEMNVSTLELGDSALYLCASSVRDRAPAELFFGEGSRLTVL.

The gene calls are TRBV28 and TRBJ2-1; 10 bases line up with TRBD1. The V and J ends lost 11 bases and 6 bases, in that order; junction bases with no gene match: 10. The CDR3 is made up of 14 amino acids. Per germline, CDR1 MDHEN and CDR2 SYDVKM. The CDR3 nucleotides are TGTGCCCCCAAACCGGGACAGGGGATCAATGAGCAGTTCTTC. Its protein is CAPKPGQGINEQFF.

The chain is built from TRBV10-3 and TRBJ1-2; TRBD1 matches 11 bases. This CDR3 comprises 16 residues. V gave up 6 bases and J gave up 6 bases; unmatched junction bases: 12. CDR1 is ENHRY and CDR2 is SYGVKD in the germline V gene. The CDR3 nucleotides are TGTGCCATCAGACCCCGATGGGACAGGGGGTGGGATGGCTACACCTTC. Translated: CAIRPRWDRGWDGYTF.

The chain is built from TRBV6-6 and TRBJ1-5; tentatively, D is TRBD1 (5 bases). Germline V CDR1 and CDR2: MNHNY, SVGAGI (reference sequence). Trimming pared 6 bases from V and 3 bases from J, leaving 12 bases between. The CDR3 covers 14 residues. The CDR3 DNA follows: TGTGCCAGCAGGGACCCGGGGGACAATCAGCCCCAGCATTTT. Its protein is CASRDPGDNQPQHF.

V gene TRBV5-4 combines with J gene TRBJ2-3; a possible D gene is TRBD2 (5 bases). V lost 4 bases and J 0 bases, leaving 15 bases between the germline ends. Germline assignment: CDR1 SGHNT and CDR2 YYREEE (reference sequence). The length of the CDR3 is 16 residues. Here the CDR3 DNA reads TGTGCCAGCAGCCCTGCGGGTCGCTCCAGCACAGATACGCAGTATTTT. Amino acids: CASSPAGRSSTDTQYF.